This paragraph covers one TCR beta chain sequence. The antigen is unknown. The sample is drawn from a study of cytomegalovirus exposure and HLA in healthy donors. Regarding the study as a whole: Approximately 17,000 TCR beta sequences were associated with HLA alleles at 0.05 false discovery rate in a later analysis. Available immune exposure information covered CMV serostatus only. According to the study, roughly 180 TCR beta chains were cytomegalovirus-associated. Indistinguishable V segments, including TRBV6-2 and TRBV6-3, were excluded.

Researchers ran the PCR with 60 Vbeta and 13 Jbeta primers. The repertoire was sequenced with immunoSEQ multiplex PCR; TCRdb's copy has only in-frame clones and lacks some. The repertoire holds 160,000 or so clones, with roughly 82% as singletons. V lost 3 bases and J 6 bases, leaving 9 bases between the germline ends. The CDR3 is made up of 13 amino acids. CDR1 is ENHRY and CDR2 is SYGVKD in the germline V gene. This TCR was recovered from a man aged 45 to 65 in good health and CMV-seropositive. V gene TRBV10-3 combines with J gene TRBJ2-1; a possible D gene is TRBD1 (5 bases). Sequenced sample: PBMCs. The CDR3 sequence: CAISDYDSNEQFF. CDR3 DNA: TGTGCCATCAGTGATTATGACAGCAATGAGCAGTTCTTC.